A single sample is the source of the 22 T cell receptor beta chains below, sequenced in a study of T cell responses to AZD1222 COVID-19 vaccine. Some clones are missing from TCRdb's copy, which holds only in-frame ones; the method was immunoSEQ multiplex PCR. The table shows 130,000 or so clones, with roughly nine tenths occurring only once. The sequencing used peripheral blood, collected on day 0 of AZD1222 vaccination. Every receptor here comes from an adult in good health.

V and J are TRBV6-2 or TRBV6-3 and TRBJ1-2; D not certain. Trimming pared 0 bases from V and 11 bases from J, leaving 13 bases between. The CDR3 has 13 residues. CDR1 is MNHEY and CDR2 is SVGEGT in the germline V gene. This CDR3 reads CASSYSRAANYTF. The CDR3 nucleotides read TGTGCCAGCAGTTACTCGAGGGCAGCCAATTACACCTTC.

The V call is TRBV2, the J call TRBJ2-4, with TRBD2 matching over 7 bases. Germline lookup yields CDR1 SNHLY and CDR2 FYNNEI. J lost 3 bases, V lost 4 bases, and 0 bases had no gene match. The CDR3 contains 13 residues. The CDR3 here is CASSGGGKNIQYF. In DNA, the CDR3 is TGTGCCAGCAGTGGGGGGGGCAAAAACATTCAGTACTTC.

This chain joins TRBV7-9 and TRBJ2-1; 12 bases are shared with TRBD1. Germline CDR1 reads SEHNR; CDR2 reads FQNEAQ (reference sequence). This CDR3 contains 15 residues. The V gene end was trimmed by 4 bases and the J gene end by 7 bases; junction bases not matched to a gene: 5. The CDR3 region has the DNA TGTGCCAGCAGCTCCGGGACAGGGGGCCGGAATGAGCAGTTCTTC. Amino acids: CASSSGTGGRNEQFF.

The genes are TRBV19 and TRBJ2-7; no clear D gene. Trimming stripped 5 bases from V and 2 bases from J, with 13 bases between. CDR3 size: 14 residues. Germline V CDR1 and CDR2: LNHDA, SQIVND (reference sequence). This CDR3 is CASSSFTAAYEQYF. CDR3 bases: TGTGCCAGTAGTTCCTTTACAGCCGCCTACGAGCAGTACTTC.

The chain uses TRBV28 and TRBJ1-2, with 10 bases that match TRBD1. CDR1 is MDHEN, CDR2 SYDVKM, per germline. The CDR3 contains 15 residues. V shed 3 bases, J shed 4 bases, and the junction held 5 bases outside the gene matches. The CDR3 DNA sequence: TGTGCCAGCAGTTTGCCGACAGGGGGCGCCTATGGCTACACCTTC. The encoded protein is CASSLPTGGAYGYTF.

The CDR3 DNA sequence: TGTGCCAGTAGTATAGCCAGGGCCGACGAGCAGTACTTC. It yields the protein CASSIARADEQYF. The rearrangement joins TRBV19 to TRBJ2-7; tentative D call: TRBD1 (5 bases). V gave up 1 base and J gave up 5 bases, with 9 bases separating them. The CDR3 extends over 13 amino acids. Germline CDR1 and CDR2: LNHDA and SQIVND (reference sequence).

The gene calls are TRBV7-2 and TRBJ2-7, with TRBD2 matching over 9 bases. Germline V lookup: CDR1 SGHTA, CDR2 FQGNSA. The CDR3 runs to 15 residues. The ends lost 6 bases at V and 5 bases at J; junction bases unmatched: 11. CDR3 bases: TGTGCCAGCAGTCGTATCAGCGGGGGGTTAAACGAGCAGTACTTC. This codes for CASSRISGGLNEQYF.

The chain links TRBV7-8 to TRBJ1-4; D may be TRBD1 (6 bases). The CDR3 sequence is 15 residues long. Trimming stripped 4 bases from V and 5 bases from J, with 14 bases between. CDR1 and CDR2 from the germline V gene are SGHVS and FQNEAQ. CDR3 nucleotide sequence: TGTGCCAGCAGCTCGGACAGCAACTACAATGAAAAACTGTTTTTT. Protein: CASSSDSNYNEKLFF.

The CDR3 region has the DNA TGTGCCAGCAGCGTGCAAGAGACCCAGTACTTC. This encodes CASSVQETQYF. The chain has TRBV5-6 and TRBJ2-5, with D uncertain. The ends were cut back, 4 bases at V and 2 bases at J, with 3 bases in the middle. Germline lookup yields CDR1 SGHDT and CDR2 YYEEEE. The CDR3 runs 11 residues. The whole variable domain, remainder taken from reference TRBV5-6 and TRBJ2-5, is DAGVTQSPTHLIKTRGQQVTLRCSPKSGHDTVSWYQQALGQGPQFIFQYYEEEERQRGNFPDRFSGHQFPNYSSELNVNALLLGDSALYLCASSVQETQYFGPGTRLLVL.

The DNA of the CDR3 is TGTGCCAGCAACCGTTTTGACTCACCCCTCCACTTT. Encoded protein: CASNRFDSPLHF. The J gene is TRBJ1-6, the V gene TRBV3-1 (or the pseudogene TRBV3-2); D not resolved. The V end lost 7 bases, the J end lost 10 bases, and 11 bases lay between the germline ends. The V gene's germline CDR1 is LGHDT and CDR2 YNNKEL (reference sequence). The CDR3 covers 12 residues.

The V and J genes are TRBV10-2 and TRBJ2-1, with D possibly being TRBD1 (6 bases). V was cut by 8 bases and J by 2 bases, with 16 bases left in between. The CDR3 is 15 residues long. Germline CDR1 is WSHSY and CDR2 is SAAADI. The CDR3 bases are TGCGCCAGCCTGGGGGCGGAGACGCCCTACAATGAGCAGTTCTTC. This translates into CASLGAETPYNEQFF.

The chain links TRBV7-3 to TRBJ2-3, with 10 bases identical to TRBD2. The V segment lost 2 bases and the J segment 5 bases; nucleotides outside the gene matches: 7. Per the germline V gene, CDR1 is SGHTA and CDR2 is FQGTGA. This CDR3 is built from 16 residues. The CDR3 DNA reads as TGTGCCAGCAGCTTAGGCGTAGCGGGAGGATTAGATACGCAGTATTTT. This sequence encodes CASSLGVAGGLDTQYF.

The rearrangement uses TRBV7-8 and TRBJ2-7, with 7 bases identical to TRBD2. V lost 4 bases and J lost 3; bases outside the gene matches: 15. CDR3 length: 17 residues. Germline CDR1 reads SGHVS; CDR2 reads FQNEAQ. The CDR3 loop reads CASSSRLMGGGNYEQYF. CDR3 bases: TGTGCCAGCAGCTCCCGCCTGATGGGGGGGGGAAACTACGAGCAGTACTTC.

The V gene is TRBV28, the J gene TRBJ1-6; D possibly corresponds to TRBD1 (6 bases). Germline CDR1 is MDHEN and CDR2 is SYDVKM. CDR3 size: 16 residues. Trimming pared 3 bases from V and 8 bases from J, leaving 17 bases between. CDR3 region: CASSFGGEPGYSPLHF. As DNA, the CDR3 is TGTGCCAGCAGTTTTGGGGGCGAGCCGGGATATTCACCCCTCCACTTT.

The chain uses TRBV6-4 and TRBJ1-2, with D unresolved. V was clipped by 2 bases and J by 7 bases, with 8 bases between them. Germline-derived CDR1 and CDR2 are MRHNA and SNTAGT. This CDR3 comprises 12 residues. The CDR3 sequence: CASSDEGSGYTF. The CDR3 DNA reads TGTGCCAGCAGTGACGAGGGCTCTGGCTACACCTTC.

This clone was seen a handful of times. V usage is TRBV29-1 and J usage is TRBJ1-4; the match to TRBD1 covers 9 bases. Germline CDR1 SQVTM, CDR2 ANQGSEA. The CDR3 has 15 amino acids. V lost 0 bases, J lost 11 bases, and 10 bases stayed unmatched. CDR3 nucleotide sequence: TGCAGCGTTGAAGAATCAGGACAGGGGATGGGGAAACTGTTTTTT. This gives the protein CSVEESGQGMGKLFF. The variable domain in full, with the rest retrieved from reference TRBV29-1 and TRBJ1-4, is SAVISQKPSRDICQRGTSLTIQCQVDSQVTMMFWYRQQPGQSLTLIATANQGSEATYESGFVIDKFPISRPNLTFSTLTVSNMSPEDSSIYLCSVEESGQGMGKLFFGSGTQLSVL.

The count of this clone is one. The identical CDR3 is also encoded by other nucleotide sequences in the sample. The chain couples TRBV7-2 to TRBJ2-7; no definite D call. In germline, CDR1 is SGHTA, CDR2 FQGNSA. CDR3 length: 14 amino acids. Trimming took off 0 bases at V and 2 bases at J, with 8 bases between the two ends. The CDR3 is CASSLAGSAYEQYF. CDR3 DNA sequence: TGTGCCAGCAGCTTAGCAGGGTCCGCCTACGAGCAGTACTTC.

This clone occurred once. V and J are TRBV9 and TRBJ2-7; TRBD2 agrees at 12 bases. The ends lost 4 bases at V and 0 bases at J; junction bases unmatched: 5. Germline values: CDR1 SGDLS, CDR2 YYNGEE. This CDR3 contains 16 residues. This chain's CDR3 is CASSPSGRANSYEQYF. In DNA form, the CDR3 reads TGTGCCAGCAGCCCTAGCGGGAGGGCGAACTCCTACGAGCAGTACTTC.

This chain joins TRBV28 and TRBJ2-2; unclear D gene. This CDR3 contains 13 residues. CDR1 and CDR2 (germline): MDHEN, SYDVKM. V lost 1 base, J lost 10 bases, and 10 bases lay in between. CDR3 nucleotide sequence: TGTGCCAGCAGTTTATTAGGGCAAGAGGAGCTGTTTTTT. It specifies CASSLLGQEELFF.

This chain's CDR3 is CASSFQQGRWHTEAFF. CDR3 nucleotide sequence: TGCGCCAGCAGCTTTCAGCAGGGGAGGTGGCACACTGAAGCTTTCTTT. This rearrangement joins TRBV5-1 to TRBJ1-1; weak D call: TRBD1 (6 bases). V was shortened by 2 bases and J by 3 bases, with 17 bases between the two germline ends. Germline CDR1 is SGHRS and CDR2 is YFSETQ. This CDR3 is 16 amino acids long.

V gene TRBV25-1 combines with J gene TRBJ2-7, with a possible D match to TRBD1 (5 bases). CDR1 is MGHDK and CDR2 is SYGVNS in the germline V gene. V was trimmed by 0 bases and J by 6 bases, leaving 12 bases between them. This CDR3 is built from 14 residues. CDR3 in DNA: TGTGCCAGCAGTGAATACAGCCATAGGGGCGAGCAGTACTTC. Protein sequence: CASSEYSHRGEQYF.

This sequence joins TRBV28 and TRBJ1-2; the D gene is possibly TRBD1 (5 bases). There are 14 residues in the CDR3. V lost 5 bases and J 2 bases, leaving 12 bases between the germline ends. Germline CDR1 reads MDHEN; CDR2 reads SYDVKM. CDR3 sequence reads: CASSTRDRNYGYTF. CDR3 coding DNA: TGTGCCAGCAGTACCCGGGACCGAAACTATGGCTACACCTTC.